One sample yielded the 9 T cell receptor beta chains listed below, sequenced in a study of blood T cell repertoires in COVID-19. The table came from immunoSEQ multiplex PCR; TCRdb's copy has only in-frame clones and leaves some out. The table lists 200,000 to 250,000 clones, around 88% of them singletons. Source material: peripheral blood. The receptors shown here come from a man older than 75 with acute or convalescent COVID-19.

This chain links TRBV6-5 with TRBJ1-2; D may be TRBD1 (6 bases). Germline CDR1 reads MNHEY; CDR2 reads SVGAGI. This CDR3 contains 15 residues. Deletions cut 2 bases from V and 5 bases from J, with 15 bases between. The CDR3 nucleotides read TGTGCCAGCAGTTACGATCCGGGACACTTTTATGGCTACACCTTC. This codes for CASSYDPGHFYGYTF.

The chain has TRBV5-8 and TRBJ1-5; 8 bases agree with TRBD1. The CDR3 spans 17 residues. V gave up 2 bases and J gave up 7 bases; unmatched junction bases: 14. Germline V gene data show CDR1 as SGHTS and CDR2 as YDEGEE. CDR3 in amino acids: CASSFTQSDRVEQPQHF. CDR3 DNA: TGTGCCAGCAGCTTTACCCAGTCGGACAGGGTGGAGCAGCCCCAGCATTTT.

The V and J genes are TRBV24-1 and TRBJ2-6; the D is unclear. The V end was cut by 9 bases, the J end by 1 base, with 3 bases between. Germline CDR1 KGHDR, CDR2 SFDVKD. The CDR3 spans 12 residues. CDR3 protein: CATQSGANVLTF. The DNA of the CDR3 is TGTGCCACCCAGTCTGGGGCCAACGTCCTGACTTTC.

This clone was counted once. The chain uses TRBV6-5 and TRBJ2-7, with 12 positions matching TRBD1. The CDR3 is 15 amino acids. Germline assignment: CDR1 MNHEY and CDR2 SVGAGI. V trimming: 6 bases; J trimming: 4 bases; junction bases outside the gene matches: 7. CDR3 residues: CASSYGTGGRYEQYF. The CDR3 coding sequence is TGTGCCAGCAGCTATGGGACAGGGGGCAGGTACGAGCAGTACTTC.

This chain connects TRBV6-5 to TRBJ2-7, with D possibly matching TRBD1 (5 bases). The germline V gene has CDR1 MNHEY and CDR2 SVGAGI. V was pared by 6 bases and J by 0 bases, with 12 bases between. The CDR3 is 14 amino acids. CDR3 loop: CASSFVGASYEQYF. In DNA, the CDR3 is TGTGCCAGCAGCTTTGTAGGGGCCTCCTACGAGCAGTACTTC.

The J gene is TRBJ2-3, the V gene TRBV5-1, with 9 bases lining up with TRBD2. Germline-derived CDR1 and CDR2 are SGHRS and YFSETQ. V shed 2 bases and J 4 bases; nucleotides not matched to a gene: 2. The CDR3 runs 14 residues. The DNA for the CDR3 is TGCGCCAGCAGCTTAGGCGGGGGGGCAGATACGCAGTATTTT. Its translation is CASSLGGGADTQYF.

This sequence joins TRBV6-2 or TRBV6-3 and TRBJ2-1; D is undetermined. Deletions cut 5 bases from V and 4 bases from J, with 3 bases between. CDR1 MNHEY and CDR2 SVGEGT come from the germline V gene. The CDR3 consists of 11 residues. CDR3 loop: CASSPYNEQFF. The CDR3 region has the DNA TGTGCCAGCAGTCCATACAATGAGCAGTTCTTC.

The chain employs TRBV20-1 and TRBJ2-2, with 8 bases aligning to TRBD1. The CDR3 totals 15 residues. Looked up from germline, CDR1 is DFQATT and CDR2 is SNEGSKA (reference sequence). Unmatched junction bases numbered 8, after V lost 3 bases and J lost 5 bases. The DNA of the CDR3 is TGCAGTGCTAGTCATCAGGGGGCGCGGACCGGGGAGCTGTTTTTT. Its protein product is CSASHQGARTGELFF.

The chain recombines TRBV5-1 with TRBJ2-1; 7 bases match TRBD1. CDR1 and CDR2 from the germline V gene are SGHRS and YFSETQ. This CDR3 is built from 15 residues. Trimming removed 5 bases from V and 2 bases from J; junction bases left unmatched: 7. The DNA of the CDR3 is TGCGCCAGCAGTCTATCGGGACAGACCTACAATGAGCAGTTCTTC. Its translation: CASSLSGQTYNEQFF.